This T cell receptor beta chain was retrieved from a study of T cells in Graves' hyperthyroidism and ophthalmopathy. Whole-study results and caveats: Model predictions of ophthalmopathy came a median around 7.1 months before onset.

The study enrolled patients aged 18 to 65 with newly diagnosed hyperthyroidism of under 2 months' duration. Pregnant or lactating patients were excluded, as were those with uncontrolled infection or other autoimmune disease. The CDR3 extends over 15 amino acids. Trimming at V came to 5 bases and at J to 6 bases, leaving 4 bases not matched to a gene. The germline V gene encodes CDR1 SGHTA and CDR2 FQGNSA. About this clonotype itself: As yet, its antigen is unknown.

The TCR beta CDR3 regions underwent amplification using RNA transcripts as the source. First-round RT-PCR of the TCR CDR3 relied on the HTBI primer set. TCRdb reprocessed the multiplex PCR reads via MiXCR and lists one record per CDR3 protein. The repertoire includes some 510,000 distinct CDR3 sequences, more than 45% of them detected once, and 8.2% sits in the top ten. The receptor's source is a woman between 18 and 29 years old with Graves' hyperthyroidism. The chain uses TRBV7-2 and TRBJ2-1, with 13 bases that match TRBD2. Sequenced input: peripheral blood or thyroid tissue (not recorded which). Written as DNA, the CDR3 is TGTGCCAGCAGCCAAGGACTAGCGGGGGCCAATGAGCAGTTCTTC. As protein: CASSQGLAGANEQFF.